This T cell receptor beta chain derives from a study of T cell repertoires in cytomegalovirus infection. The wider study: Well-studied HLA-B-restricted CMV epitopes were used in the study alongside recently identified HLA-C-restricted ones. Matching HLA type and CMV infection were both indicated by public TCR beta signatures. Findings and caveats of the study: CMV-specific TCR beta clonotypes restricted by HLA-C were the ones dominating the ex vivo response. People with CMV and the relevant HLA were identified by cumulative public TCR beta family frequency.

TCRdb re-called the reads through MiXCR, storing one row per CDR3 protein. The sample holds 750,000 to 950,000 distinct CDR3 sequences, approximately 32% seen once. The table lists this clonotype with a few counts. What it binds is unknown. V was cut by 6 bases and J by 2 bases, with 14 bases left in between. Germline V gene sequence: CDR1 MNHNS, CDR2 SASEGT. CDR3 length: 15 residues. The starting material was cultured CD8+ T cells from PBMCs, obtained from culture after CMV antigen stimulation. The V call is TRBV6-1, the J call TRBJ2-1; no reliable D call. The sequence derives from a human donor in good health (CMV status not recorded). Some clones in this sample may be carry-over from other donors' samples. The DNA of the CDR3 is TGTGCCAGCAGGCAAATGGCCGGAACCTACAATGAGCAGTTCTTC. Translating it yields CASRQMAGTYNEQFF.